Listed below are T cell receptor beta chains from one sample, sequenced in a study of shared clonotypes between healthy human individuals. The data were produced by immunoSEQ multiplex PCR, yet TCRdb's version contains in-frame clones alone and is incomplete. There are around 1.9 million clones in the sample; 90% to 95% occur only once, and approximately 1.7% lies in the top ten. Sample: naive CD8+ T cells from PBMCs. Source of these receptors: a man aged 18 to 29 in good health. Some clones in this sample may be carry-over from other donors' samples. CDR3s include the opening cysteine and the closing phenylalanine or tryptophan. A D gene is named only where the DNA matches it firmly. Rows may omit the clone size; those that give it use once, few, many or a size class.

D gene: -; J gene: TRBJ2-7; clone size: -; V gene: TRBV27; CDR3 DNA: TGTGCCAGCAGTTTATCTACTCCCTGGCTAGCAGGCTACGAGCAGTACTTC; CDR3 protein: CASSLSTPWLAGYEQYF
D gene: -; J gene: TRBJ2-1; clone size: -; V gene: TRBV7-9; CDR3 DNA: TGTGCCAGCAGCGAAACAGGGTTTGAGCAGTTCTTC; CDR3 protein: CASSETGFEQFF
D gene: -; J gene: TRBJ1-2; clone size: once; V gene: TRBV4-1; CDR3 DNA: TGCGCCAGCAGCCAAGGATGGGCAGGGTCCTATGGCTACACCTTC; CDR3 protein: CASSQGWAGSYGYTF
D gene: TRBD1; J gene: TRBJ1-2; clone size: -; V gene: TRBV6-6; CDR3 DNA: TGTGCCAGCAGCCCCGGGACAGTTTATGGCTACACCTTC; CDR3 protein: CASSPGTVYGYTF
D gene: TRBD1; J gene: TRBJ1-1; clone size: -; V gene: TRBV27; CDR3 DNA: TGTGCCAGCGGCCTTTGGCAGGGGGGTGAAGCTTTCTTT; CDR3 protein: CASGLWQGGEAFF
D gene: -; J gene: TRBJ1-5; clone size: few; V gene: TRBV4-1; CDR3 DNA: TGCGCCAGCAGCCAAGATAGGAGCAATCAGCCCCAGCATTTT; CDR3 protein: CASSQDRSNQPQHF
D gene: -; J gene: TRBJ1-1; clone size: -; V gene: TRBV27; CDR3 DNA: TGTGCCAGCCGGGGCGCCTTGAACACTGAAGCTTTCTTT; CDR3 protein: CASRGALNTEAFF
D gene: -; J gene: TRBJ2-5; clone size: -; V gene: TRBV28; CDR3 DNA: TGTGCCAGCAGCGTCGGGACCACGGGGGCCGAGACCCAGTACTTC; CDR3 protein: CASSVGTTGAETQYF
D gene: -; J gene: TRBJ1-1; clone size: few; V gene: TRBV10-2; CDR3 DNA: TGCGCCAGCAAGCCGACAGATAACACTGAAGCTTTCTTT; CDR3 protein: CASKPTDNTEAFF
D gene: -; J gene: TRBJ2-3; clone size: -; V gene: TRBV28; CDR3 DNA: TGTGCCAGCAGTTTACCGGCCGCGGTCCCTAGCACAGATACGCAGTATTTT; CDR3 protein: CASSLPAAVPSTDTQYF
D gene: -; J gene: TRBJ1-1; clone size: -; V gene: TRBV27; CDR3 DNA: TGTGCCAGCAGTTTAATGGCAGGACAGTACTCGCTGGGCACTGAAGCTTTCTTT; CDR3 protein: CASSLMAGQYSLGTEAFF
D gene: TRBD1; J gene: TRBJ2-1; clone size: -; V gene: TRBV11-1; CDR3 DNA: TGTGCCAGCAGCTTAGAGACAGGGGGCTTCTATGAGCAGTTCTTC; CDR3 protein: CASSLETGGFYEQFF
D gene: -; J gene: TRBJ1-5; clone size: -; V gene: TRBV9; CDR3 DNA: TGTGCCAGCAGCGTAGGCGCATTCAATCAGCCCCAGCATTTT; CDR3 protein: CASSVGAFNQPQHF
D gene: TRBD1; J gene: TRBJ2-1; clone size: -; V gene: TRBV4-1; CDR3 DNA: TGCGCCAGCAGCCAGGACAGGGGTCACAATGAGCAGTTCTTC; CDR3 protein: CASSQDRGHNEQFF
D gene: -; J gene: TRBJ2-7; clone size: -; V gene: TRBV5-8; CDR3 DNA: TGTGCCCCCACGCGGCGGGACTCCCACGAGCAGTACTTC; CDR3 protein: CAPTRRDSHEQYF
D gene: TRBD2; J gene: TRBJ2-5; clone size: -; V gene: TRBV19; CDR3 DNA: TGTGCCAGTAGTAGGGGGGAGGGCCGAACGGAGACCCAGTACTTC; CDR3 protein: CASSRGEGRTETQYF
D gene: TRBD1; J gene: TRBJ1-5; clone size: -; V gene: TRBV30; CDR3 DNA: TGTGCCTGGGAGACAGGGGGCGCCGGTCAGCCCCAGCATTTT; CDR3 protein: CAWETGGAGQPQHF
D gene: -; J gene: TRBJ1-1; clone size: -; V gene: TRBV2; CDR3 DNA: TGTGCCAGCAGTGAACCTCGGACAGATGTGAACACTGAAGCTTTCTTT; CDR3 protein: CASSEPRTDVNTEAFF
D gene: -; J gene: TRBJ1-5; clone size: -; V gene: TRBV28; CDR3 DNA: TGTGCCAGCAGTGTAGGGGTAATCCAGCCCCAGCATTTT; CDR3 protein: CASSVGVIQPQHF
D gene: -; J gene: TRBJ2-5; clone size: -; V gene: TRBV29-1; CDR3 DNA: TGCAGCGTTGAAGGGGAACCCAGGACCCAGTACTTC; CDR3 protein: CSVEGEPRTQYF
D gene: -; J gene: TRBJ1-2; clone size: -; V gene: TRBV6-1; CDR3 DNA: TGTGCCACCCTTGGGGTGAAGGGAGACTATGGCTACACCTTC; CDR3 protein: CATLGVKGDYGYTF
D gene: TRBD1; J gene: TRBJ2-7; clone size: -; V gene: TRBV13; CDR3 DNA: TGTGCCAGCAGCTTAGGCAGGGGGCTTTTCGAGCAGTACTTC; CDR3 protein: CASSLGRGLFEQYF
D gene: TRBD2; J gene: TRBJ2-1; clone size: -; V gene: TRBV15; CDR3 DNA: TGTGCCACCAGCCTATCGGGGGGGACTAGCGGGAGTGAATATGAGCAGTTCTTC; CDR3 protein: CATSLSGGTSGSEYEQFF
D gene: TRBD1; J gene: TRBJ1-5; clone size: -; V gene: TRBV15; CDR3 DNA: TGTGCCACAGGGACAGGGGTGACGGCCCAGCATTTT; CDR3 protein: CATGTGVTAQHF
D gene: -; J gene: TRBJ2-1; clone size: few; V gene: TRBV27; CDR3 DNA: TGTGCCAGCAGTTTATACCCTCTATTCAGTGGGAGCAATGAGCAGTTCTTC; CDR3 protein: CASSLYPLFSGSNEQFF
D gene: -; J gene: TRBJ1-3; clone size: -; V gene: TRBV4-3; CDR3 DNA: TGCGCCAGCAGCCAAGAATTTTCCTCAAACACCATATATTTT; CDR3 protein: CASSQEFSSNTIYF
D gene: -; J gene: TRBJ1-6; clone size: -; V gene: TRBV7-8; CDR3 DNA: TGTGCCAGCAGCTTAGCATCTCCCAGCTATAATTCACCCCTCCACTTT; CDR3 protein: CASSLASPSYNSPLHF
D gene: -; J gene: TRBJ2-1; clone size: -; V gene: TRBV14; CDR3 DNA: TGTGCCAGCAGCCAAGGCTTCTACAATGAGCAGTTCTTC; CDR3 protein: CASSQGFYNEQFF
D gene: TRBD1; J gene: TRBJ1-3; clone size: once; V gene: TRBV4-1; CDR3 DNA: TGCGCCAGCAGTCAATTCGCGGGACAGGGGGCTGGAAACACCATATATTTT; CDR3 protein: CASSQFAGQGAGNTIYF
D gene: -; J gene: TRBJ1-2; clone size: -; V gene: TRBV6-5; CDR3 DNA: TGTGCCAGCAGTTACTCGGAGGGTTACGGCTACACCTTC; CDR3 protein: CASSYSEGYGYTF
D gene: -; J gene: TRBJ2-2; clone size: -; V gene: TRBV27; CDR3 DNA: TGTGCCAGCAGCCTACTTAACACCGGGGAGCTGTTTTTT; CDR3 protein: CASSLLNTGELFF
D gene: -; J gene: TRBJ2-3; clone size: -; V gene: TRBV10-1; CDR3 DNA: TGCGCCAGCAGGCGGGATGACACAGATACGCAGTATTTT; CDR3 protein: CASRRDDTDTQYF
D gene: -; J gene: TRBJ2-1; clone size: -; V gene: TRBV27; CDR3 DNA: TGTGCCAGCAGCATGGGGCTCCAAAGTGAGCAGTTCTTC; CDR3 protein: CASSMGLQSEQFF
D gene: -; J gene: TRBJ2-5; clone size: -; V gene: TRBV13; CDR3 DNA: TGTGCCAGCAGCCCCAACCCCCCGGTCGCCCAGTACTTC; CDR3 protein: CASSPNPPVAQYF
D gene: TRBD1; J gene: TRBJ2-5; clone size: -; V gene: TRBV6-4; CDR3 DNA: TGTGCCAGCAGTGACACCAGACAGGGGGCCCAAGAGACCCAGTACTTC; CDR3 protein: CASSDTRQGAQETQYF
D gene: -; J gene: TRBJ2-7; clone size: -; V gene: TRBV4-3; CDR3 DNA: TGCGCCAGCAGCCCTGGGGCAGGAGACTACGAGCAGTACTTC; CDR3 protein: CASSPGAGDYEQYF
D gene: -; J gene: TRBJ2-2; clone size: -; V gene: TRBV5-6; CDR3 DNA: TGTGCCAGCAGCTTGCTTCAGGCCACCGGGGAGCTGTTTTTT; CDR3 protein: CASSLLQATGELFF
D gene: TRBD1; J gene: TRBJ2-7; clone size: -; V gene: TRBV5-1; CDR3 DNA: TGCGCCAGCAGCAGTACCGGGACAGGGGGCTCCTACGAGCAGTACTTC; CDR3 protein: CASSSTGTGGSYEQYF
D gene: TRBD1; J gene: TRBJ1-4; clone size: once; V gene: TRBV4-1; CDR3 DNA: TGCGCCAGCAGCCAAGTCGAGACAGGGGGTGAAAAACTGTTTTTT; CDR3 protein: CASSQVETGGEKLFF
D gene: -; J gene: TRBJ1-5; clone size: -; V gene: TRBV4-1; CDR3 DNA: TGCGCCAGCAGCCAAGGAAGAGGGGGAGACGGCAATCAGCCCCAGCATTTT; CDR3 protein: CASSQGRGGDGNQPQHF
D gene: TRBD2; J gene: TRBJ2-1; clone size: -; V gene: TRBV14; CDR3 DNA: TGTGCCAGCAGCCAAGGCGGGCTAGCGGGAGGTCCCCCCTACAATGAGCAGTTCTTC; CDR3 protein: CASSQGGLAGGPPYNEQFF
D gene: TRBD1; J gene: TRBJ2-1; clone size: -; V gene: TRBV7-9; CDR3 DNA: TGTGCCAGCAGCCACCCGACAGGGGTTGAGCAGTTCTTC; CDR3 protein: CASSHPTGVEQFF
D gene: -; J gene: TRBJ2-5; clone size: -; V gene: TRBV2; CDR3 DNA: TGTGCCAGCATAGGGTCCCGTCGGCAAGAGACCCAGTACTTC; CDR3 protein: CASIGSRRQETQYF